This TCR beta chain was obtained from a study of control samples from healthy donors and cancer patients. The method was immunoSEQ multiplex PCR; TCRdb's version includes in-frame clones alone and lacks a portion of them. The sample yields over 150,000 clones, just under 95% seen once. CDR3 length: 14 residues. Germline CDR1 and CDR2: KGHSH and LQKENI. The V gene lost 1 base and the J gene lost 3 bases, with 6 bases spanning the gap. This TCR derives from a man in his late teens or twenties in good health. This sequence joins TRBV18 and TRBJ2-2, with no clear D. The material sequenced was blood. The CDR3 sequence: CASSPRTDTGELFF. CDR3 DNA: TGTGCCAGCTCACCACGGACGGACACCGGGGAGCTGTTTTTT.